One and the same sample provided the 21 T cell receptor beta chains below, sequenced in a study of CD8 T cells in ankylosing spondylitis. TCRdb called the 5' RACE reads again in MiXCR, with one record for every CDR3 protein. The sample gives roughly 220,000 distinct CDR3 sequences, under 12% of which show up once; around a fifth is in the top ten. The sample taken for sequencing was blood, either unsorted or a sorted T cell fraction (not recorded which). Source of these receptors: a male donor with ankylosing spondylitis or in good health (not recorded which).

In its sample, this clonotype was seen a few times. The junction shows a germline mismatch at one end, possibly a read error. The rearrangement joins TRBV20-1 to TRBJ2-3, with 16 bases matching TRBD2. CDR1 is DFQATT and CDR2 is SNEGSKA in the germline V gene (reference sequence). The CDR3 is made up of 19 amino acids. The CDR3 DNA follows: TGCAGTGCTGGAGATCCGGGACTAGCGGGGGGGCGTTACACAGATACGCAGTATTTT. Its translation is CSAGDPGLAGGRYTDTQYF.

This clonotype was picked up one time. J is TRBJ1-1 and V is TRBV7-2, with a weak D call TRBD1 (5 bases). Germline values: CDR1 SGHTA, CDR2 FQGNSA. V was cut by 5 bases and J by 1 base, with 14 bases left in between. The CDR3 has 15 amino acids. The CDR3 DNA reads as TGTGCCAGCAGCCCACTTCGGGGGACGAACACTGAAGCTTTCTTT. Residues: CASSPLRGTNTEAFF. The full variable domain, its missing parts supplied by reference TRBV7-2 and TRBJ1-1, is GAGVSQSPSNKVTEKGKDVELRCDPISGHTALYWYRQSLGQGLEFLIYFQGNSAPDKSGLPSDRFSAERTGGSVSTLTIQRTQQEDSAVYLCASSPLRGTNTEAFFGQGTRLTVV.

The rearrangement uses TRBV7-6 and TRBJ2-1; D might be TRBD1 or TRBD2, each matching 6 bases. The V gene's germline CDR1 is SGHVS and CDR2 FNYEAQ. The CDR3 loop spans 14 amino acids. Trimming removed 2 bases at V and 6 bases at J, with 11 bases between. The CDR3 sequence: CASSLIRGPNEQFF. DNA for the CDR3: TGTGCCAGCAGCTTAATCCGGGGGCCCAATGAGCAGTTCTTC.

The chain has TRBV7-9 and TRBJ2-7; a weak D match, TRBD2 (6 bases). Germline V CDR1 and CDR2: SEHNR, FQNEAQ (reference sequence). The CDR3 has 14 residues. V lost 2 bases and J lost 2, with 10 bases in between. CDR3 amino acids: CASSLTRGTYEQYF. As DNA, the CDR3 is TGTGCCAGCAGCTTAACCCGGGGGACCTACGAGCAGTACTTC.

This clonotype was seen repeatedly, ten times or more. DNA of the CDR3: TGTGCCAGCACCCCCGGGGACGCGACAGATACGCAGTATTTT. Translated: CASTPGDATDTQYF. The V gene is TRBV6-1, the J gene TRBJ2-3; D may correspond to TRBD1 or TRBD2 (5 bases each). Trimming stripped 7 bases from V and 3 bases from J, with 14 bases between. The CDR3 contains 14 residues. In germline, CDR1 is MNHNS, CDR2 SASEGT.

The chain recombines TRBV5-6 with TRBJ1-5; 9 bases match TRBD1. This CDR3 has 15 amino acids. Germline assignment: CDR1 SGHDT and CDR2 YYEEEE. Germline trimming cut 1 base from V and 4 bases from J; bases unmatched to any gene: 3. CDR3 in DNA: TGTGCCAGCAGCTTGAGGACAGGGGTAAATCAGCCCCAGCATTTT. Its protein is CASSLRTGVNQPQHF.

At least ten counts were recorded for this clonotype. The rearrangement joins TRBV12-3 or TRBV12-4 to TRBJ2-7; D possibly corresponds to TRBD1 (6 bases). CDR3 size: 14 residues. Deletions cut 2 bases from V and 7 bases from J, with 15 bases between. The CDR3 region has the DNA TGTGCCAGCAGTTTATTCAACAGGGACGGGGAGCAGTACTTC. It translates to CASSLFNRDGEQYF.

This clonotype was picked up many times. The rearrangement joins TRBV20-1 to TRBJ1-5; D call uncertain. Germline CDR1 is DFQATT and CDR2 is SNEGSKA (reference sequence). V was clipped by 5 bases and J by 0 bases, with 5 bases between them. This CDR3 is 12 amino acids long. CDR3 nucleotides: TGCAGTGCTGCGAATAGCAATCAGCCCCAGCATTTT. Its protein product is CSAANSNQPQHF.

The genes are TRBV6-5 and TRBJ1-2, with D hard to call. Germline values: CDR1 MNHEY, CDR2 SVGAGI. The V gene lost 2 bases and the J gene lost 4 bases, with 8 bases spanning the gap. This CDR3 has 13 amino acids. The CDR3 coding sequence is TGTGCCAGCAGTTACGGGGTTAGCTATGGCTACACCTTC. The encoded protein is CASSYGVSYGYTF.

As to this clonotype: This sequence may be a read error, since a much larger clone differs from it by one base. V is TRBV28 and J is TRBJ2-1; weak D call: TRBD1 (5 bases). The CDR3 contains 17 residues. Germline assignment: CDR1 MDHEN and CDR2 SYDVKM. As DNA, the CDR3 is TGTGCCAGCACGCCCTATCCAAGACAGTCCTCCTACAATGAGCAGTCCTTC. Amino acid sequence: CASTPYPRQSSYNEQSF. The variable domain in full, with the rest retrieved from reference TRBV28 and TRBJ2-1, is DVKVTQSSRYLVKRTGEKVFLECVQDMDHENMFWYRQDPGLGLRLIYFSYDVKMKEKGDIPEGYSVSREKKERFSLILESASTNQTSMYLCASTPYPRQSSYNEQSFGPGTRLTVL.

This chain links TRBV12-3 or TRBV12-4 with TRBJ1-2; D gene ambiguous. The V and J ends lost 6 bases and 2 bases respectively, with 13 bases between them. This CDR3 is 14 amino acids long. CDR3 region: CASSVWVDNYGYTF. Written as DNA, the CDR3 is TGTGCCAGCAGCGTCTGGGTAGACAACTATGGCTACACCTTC.

This clonotype has a count of ten or more. This chain connects TRBV12-3 or TRBV12-4 to TRBJ1-6, with D maybe TRBD1 (5 bases). This CDR3 is built from 16 residues. Trimming took off 10 bases at V and 6 bases at J, with 22 bases between the two ends. CDR3 sequence (DNA): TGTGCCACCCTGGACCGCACCCCGGGGGGTAATTCACCCCTCCACTTT. It is translated as CATLDRTPGGNSPLHF.

This clonotype appeared many times. V gene TRBV7-9 combines with J gene TRBJ2-2; D gene unclear. The CDR3 is 15 residues long. Germline V gene sequence: CDR1 SEHNR, CDR2 FQNEAQ (reference sequence). V lost 9 bases to trimming and J lost 1 base, with 15 bases between them. CDR3 sequence reads: CASLRGPQNTGELFF. The CDR3 nucleotides are TGTGCCAGTCTACGAGGTCCCCAGAACACCGGGGAGCTGTTTTTT.

This clonotype was counted a few times. The genes are TRBV12-3 or TRBV12-4 and TRBJ2-3; TRBD2 aligns across 16 bases. The V and J ends lost 4 bases and 6 bases, in that order; junction bases with no gene match: 7. This CDR3 contains 17 residues. CDR3 sequence: CASSSQGLAGGLDTQYF. The DNA for the CDR3 is TGTGCCAGCAGTTCCCAGGGACTAGCGGGGGGGCTGGATACGCAGTATTTT.

This clonotype was counted ten times or more. The V call is TRBV5-6, the J call TRBJ2-3; 7 positions match TRBD2. V lost 2 bases and J lost 4; bases outside the gene matches: 13. CDR3 length: 17 residues. The germline CDR1 and CDR2 sequences are SGHDT and YYEEEE. The CDR3 DNA follows: TGTGCCAGCAGCTTTCGACTAGCCCCATGGGGCGCAGATACGCAGTATTTT. Amino acids: CASSFRLAPWGADTQYF.

The sample holds many counts of this clonotype. The V gene is TRBV9, the J gene TRBJ1-2; D not resolved. V was pared by 3 bases and J by 5 bases, with 11 bases between. CDR3 length: 13 residues. Per the germline V gene, CDR1 is SGDLS and CDR2 is YYNGEE. CDR3 residues: CASSEIDNYGYTF. The CDR3 nucleotides are TGTGCCAGCAGCGAGATAGACAATTATGGCTACACCTTC.

The V gene is TRBV28, the J gene TRBJ2-7; 8 nucleotides match TRBD2. The J segment lost 2 bases and the V segment lost 8 bases, leaving 14 bases of the junction unmatched. Germline values: CDR1 MDHEN, CDR2 SYDVKM. The CDR3 has 16 amino acids. In DNA form, the CDR3 reads TGTGCCAGCCGACGCCTGAACGCGGGAGGAACCTACGAGCAGTACTTC. This gives the protein CASRRLNAGGTYEQYF. Combining the CDR3 with reference TRBV28 and TRBJ2-7 gives the whole variable domain DVKVTQSSRYLVKRTGEKVFLECVQDMDHENMFWYRQDPGLGLRLIYFSYDVKMKEKGDIPEGYSVSREKKERFSLILESASTNQTSMYLCASRRLNAGGTYEQYFGPGTRLTVT.

This clonotype has ten or more counts. The V and J genes are TRBV12-3 or TRBV12-4 and TRBJ2-5; 9 positions agree with TRBD2. The J segment lost 4 bases and the V segment lost 6 bases, leaving 6 bases of the junction unmatched. The CDR3 runs 14 residues. CDR3: CASRPLAGLETQYF. In DNA form, the CDR3 reads TGTGCCAGCAGACCTCTAGCGGGGCTAGAGACCCAGTACTTC.

This clonotype was seen a few times. The gene calls are TRBV5-5 and TRBJ2-5; 7 bases are a match to TRBD2. The J segment lost 1 base and the V segment lost 5 bases, leaving 11 bases of the junction unmatched. Germline values: CDR1 SGHKS, CDR2 YYEKEE (reference sequence). The CDR3 is 16 amino acids. The CDR3 DNA reads as TGTGCCAGCAGGCGGGGCCTAGCGGCACTCCAAGAGACCCAGTACTTC. Amino acid sequence: CASRRGLAALQETQYF.

This clonotype has at least ten counts. This chain uses TRBV5-1 with TRBJ2-1, with 8 bases lining up with TRBD1. This CDR3 contains 15 residues. CDR1 SGHRS and CDR2 YFSETQ come from the germline V gene. Trimming cost V 3 bases and J 0 bases; bases outside gene matches: 2. In nucleotides, the CDR3 is TGCGCCAGCAGCTCTGGACAGGGCTCCTACAATGAGCAGTTCTTC. This sequence encodes CASSSGQGSYNEQFF. The whole variable domain, remainder taken from reference TRBV5-1 and TRBJ2-1, is KAGVTQTPRYLIKTRGQQVTLSCSPISGHRSVSWYQQTPGQGLQFLFEYFSETQRNKGNFPGRFSGRQFSNSRSEMNVSTLELGDSALYLCASSSGQGSYNEQFFGPGTRLTVL.

In nucleotides, the CDR3 is TGTGCCAGCTCACTGGGCAGGACACTAAATTCACCCCTCCACTTT. This encodes CASSLGRTLNSPLHF. The chain recombines TRBV18 with TRBJ1-6; D might be TRBD1 (5 bases). Germline V CDR1 and CDR2: KGHSH, LQKENI. Between the trimmed V and J ends, which lost 4 bases and 7 bases, there was a span of 14 bases. The CDR3 covers 15 residues.